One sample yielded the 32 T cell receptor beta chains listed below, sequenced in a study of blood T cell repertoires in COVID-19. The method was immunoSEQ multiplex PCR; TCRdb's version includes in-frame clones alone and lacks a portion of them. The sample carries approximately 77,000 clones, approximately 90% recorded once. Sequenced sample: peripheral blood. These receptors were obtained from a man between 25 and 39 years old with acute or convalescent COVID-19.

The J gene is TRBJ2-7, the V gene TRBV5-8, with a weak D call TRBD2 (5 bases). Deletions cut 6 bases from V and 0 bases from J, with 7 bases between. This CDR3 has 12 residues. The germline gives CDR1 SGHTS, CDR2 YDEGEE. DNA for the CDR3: TGTGCCAGCAACGGGGTCTCCTACGAGCAGTACTTC. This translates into CASNGVSYEQYF.

CDR3 DNA: TGCGCCAGTGCCACAGGGTGGGGCAATGAGCAGTTCTTC. This codes for CASATGWGNEQFF. J is TRBJ2-1 and V is TRBV5-1; tentatively, D is TRBD1 (6 bases). Trimming cost V 8 bases and J 6 bases, with 15 bases left between them. This CDR3 comprises 13 residues. In germline, CDR1 is SGHRS, CDR2 YFSETQ.

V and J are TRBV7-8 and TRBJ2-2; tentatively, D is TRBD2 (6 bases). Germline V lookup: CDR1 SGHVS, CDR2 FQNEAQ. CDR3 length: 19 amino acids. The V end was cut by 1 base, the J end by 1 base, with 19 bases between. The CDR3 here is CASSLVGGTGVKNTGELFF. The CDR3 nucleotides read TGTGCCAGCAGCTTAGTGGGAGGAACGGGGGTGAAGAACACCGGGGAGCTGTTTTTT.

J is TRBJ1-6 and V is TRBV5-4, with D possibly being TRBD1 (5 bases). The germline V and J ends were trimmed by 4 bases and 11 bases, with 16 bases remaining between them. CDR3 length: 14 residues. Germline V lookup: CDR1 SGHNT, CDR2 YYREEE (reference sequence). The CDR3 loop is CASSQGTGRPPLHF. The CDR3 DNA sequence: TGTGCCAGCAGCCAAGGGACGGGGAGGCCACCCCTCCACTTT.

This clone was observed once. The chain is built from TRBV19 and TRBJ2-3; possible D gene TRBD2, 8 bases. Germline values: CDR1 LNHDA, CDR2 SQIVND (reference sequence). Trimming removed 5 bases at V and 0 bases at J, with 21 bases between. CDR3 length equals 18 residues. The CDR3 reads CASSRGGTVRLSTDTQYF. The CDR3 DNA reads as TGTGCCAGTAGTCGCGGGGGGACAGTCCGATTGAGCACAGATACGCAGTATTTT.

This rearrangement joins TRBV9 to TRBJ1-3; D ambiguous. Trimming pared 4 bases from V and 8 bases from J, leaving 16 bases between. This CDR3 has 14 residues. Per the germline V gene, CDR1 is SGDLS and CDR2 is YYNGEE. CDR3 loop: CASSPDGRPDTIYF. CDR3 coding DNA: TGTGCCAGCAGCCCAGATGGGAGACCGGACACCATATATTTT.

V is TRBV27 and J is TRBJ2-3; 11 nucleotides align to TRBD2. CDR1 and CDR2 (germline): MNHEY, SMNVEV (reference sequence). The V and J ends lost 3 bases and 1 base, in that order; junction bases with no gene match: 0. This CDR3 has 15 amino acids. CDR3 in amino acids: CASSLTSGGTDTQYF. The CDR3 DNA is TGTGCCAGCAGTTTGACTAGCGGGGGCACAGATACGCAGTATTTT.

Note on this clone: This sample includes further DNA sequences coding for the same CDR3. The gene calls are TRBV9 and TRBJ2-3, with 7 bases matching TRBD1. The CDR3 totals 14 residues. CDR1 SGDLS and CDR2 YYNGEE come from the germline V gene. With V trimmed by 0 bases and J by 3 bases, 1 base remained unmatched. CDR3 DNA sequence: TGTGCCAGCAGCGTAGGCAGGGGGACAGATACGCAGTATTTT. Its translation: CASSVGRGTDTQYF.

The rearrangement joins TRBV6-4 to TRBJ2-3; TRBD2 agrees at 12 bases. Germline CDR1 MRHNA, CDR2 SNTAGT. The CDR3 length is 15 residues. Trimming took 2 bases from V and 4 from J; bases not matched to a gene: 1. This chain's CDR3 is CASSDLAGGPDTQYF. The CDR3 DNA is TGTGCCAGCAGTGACCTAGCGGGGGGGCCAGATACGCAGTATTTT.

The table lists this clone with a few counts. The DNA for the CDR3 is TGTGCCAGCAGCCCCAACAGGGGATCTGGAAACACCATATATTTT. Its protein product is CASSPNRGSGNTIYF. The chain joins TRBV27 to TRBJ1-3, with 7 bases aligning to TRBD1. The V gene's germline CDR1 is MNHEY and CDR2 SMNVEV (reference sequence). The CDR3 has 15 residues. With V trimmed by 6 bases and J by 1 base, 6 bases remained unmatched.

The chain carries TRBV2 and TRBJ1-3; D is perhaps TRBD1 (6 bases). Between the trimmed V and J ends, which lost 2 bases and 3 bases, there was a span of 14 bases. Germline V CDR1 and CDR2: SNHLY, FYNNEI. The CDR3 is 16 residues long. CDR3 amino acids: CASSEIRRTVGNTIYF. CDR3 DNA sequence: TGTGCCAGCAGTGAAATTCGGCGGACAGTTGGAAACACCATATATTTT.

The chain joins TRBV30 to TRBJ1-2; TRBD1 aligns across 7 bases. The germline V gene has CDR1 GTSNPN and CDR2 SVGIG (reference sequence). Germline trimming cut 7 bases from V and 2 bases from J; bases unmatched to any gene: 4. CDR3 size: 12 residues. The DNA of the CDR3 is TGTGCCTTGTACAGGGGAAACTATGGCTACACCTTC. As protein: CALYRGNYGYTF.

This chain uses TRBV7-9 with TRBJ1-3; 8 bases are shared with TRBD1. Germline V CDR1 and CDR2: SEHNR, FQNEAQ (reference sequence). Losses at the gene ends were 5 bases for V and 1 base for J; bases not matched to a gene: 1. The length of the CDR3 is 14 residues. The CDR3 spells CASSRTGSGNTIYF. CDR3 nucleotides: TGTGCCAGCAGCCGGACAGGGTCTGGAAACACCATATATTTT.

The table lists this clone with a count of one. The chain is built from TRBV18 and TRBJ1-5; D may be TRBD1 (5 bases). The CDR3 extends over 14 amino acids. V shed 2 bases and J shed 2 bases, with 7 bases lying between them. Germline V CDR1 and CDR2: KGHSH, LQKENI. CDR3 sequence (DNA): TGTGCCAGCTCACCAGGGGCGCGCAATCAGCCCCAGCATTTT. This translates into CASSPGARNQPQHF.

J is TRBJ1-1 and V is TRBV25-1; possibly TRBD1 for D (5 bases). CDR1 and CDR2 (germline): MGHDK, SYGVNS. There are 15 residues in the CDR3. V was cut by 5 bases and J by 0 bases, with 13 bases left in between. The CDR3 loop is CASSPTLTVNTEAFF. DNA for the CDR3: TGTGCCAGCAGTCCGACCCTGACAGTGAACACTGAAGCTTTCTTT. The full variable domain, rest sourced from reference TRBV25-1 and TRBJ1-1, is EADIYQTPRYLVIGTGKKITLECSQTMGHDKMYWYQQDPGMELHLIHYSYGVNSTEKGDLSSESTVSRIRTEHFPLTLESARPSHTSQYLCASSPTLTVNTEAFFGQGTRLTVV.

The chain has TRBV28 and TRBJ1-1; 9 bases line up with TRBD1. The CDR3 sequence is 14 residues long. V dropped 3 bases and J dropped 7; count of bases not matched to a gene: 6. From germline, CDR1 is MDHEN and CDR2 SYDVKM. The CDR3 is CASSLGTGWVEAFF. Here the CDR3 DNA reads TGTGCCAGCAGTTTGGGGACAGGGTGGGTTGAAGCTTTCTTT.

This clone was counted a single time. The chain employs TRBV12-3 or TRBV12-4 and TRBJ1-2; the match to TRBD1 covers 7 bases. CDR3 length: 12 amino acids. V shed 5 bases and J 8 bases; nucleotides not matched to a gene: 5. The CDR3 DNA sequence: TGTGCCAGCAGTCGAGGGGGCCTCGGCTACACCTTC. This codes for CASSRGGLGYTF.

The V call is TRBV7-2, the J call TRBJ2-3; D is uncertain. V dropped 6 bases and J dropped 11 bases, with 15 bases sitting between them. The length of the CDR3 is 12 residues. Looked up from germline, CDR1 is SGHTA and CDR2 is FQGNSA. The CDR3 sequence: CASRREPLGQYF. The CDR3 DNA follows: TGTGCCAGCAGACGAGAACCCCTTGGGCAGTATTTT.

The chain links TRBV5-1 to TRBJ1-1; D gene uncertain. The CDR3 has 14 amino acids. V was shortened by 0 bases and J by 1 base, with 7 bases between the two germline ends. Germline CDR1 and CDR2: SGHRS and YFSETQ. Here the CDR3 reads CASSLGAANTEAFF. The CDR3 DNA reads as TGCGCCAGCAGCTTGGGGGCAGCGAACACTGAAGCTTTCTTT.

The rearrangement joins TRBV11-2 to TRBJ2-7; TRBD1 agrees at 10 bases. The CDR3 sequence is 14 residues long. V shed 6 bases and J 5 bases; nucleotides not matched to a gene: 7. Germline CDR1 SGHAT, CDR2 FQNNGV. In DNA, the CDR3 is TGTGCCAGCAGTGACAGGGGGCAATCCCACGAGCAGTACGTC. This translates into CASSDRGQSHEQYV.

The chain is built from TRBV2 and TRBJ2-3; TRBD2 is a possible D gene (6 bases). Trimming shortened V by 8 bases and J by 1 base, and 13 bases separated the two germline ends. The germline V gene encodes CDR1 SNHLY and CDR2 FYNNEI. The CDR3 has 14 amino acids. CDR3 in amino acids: CASSTSMRTDTQYF. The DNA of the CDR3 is TGTGCCAGCTCAACTAGCATGCGCACAGATACGCAGTATTTT.

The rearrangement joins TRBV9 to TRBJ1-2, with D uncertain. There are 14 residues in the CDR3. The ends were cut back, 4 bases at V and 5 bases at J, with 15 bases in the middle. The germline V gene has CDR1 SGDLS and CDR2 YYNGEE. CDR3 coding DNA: TGTGCCAGCAGCCGAACAGCAACTCATTATGGCTACACCTTC. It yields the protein CASSRTATHYGYTF. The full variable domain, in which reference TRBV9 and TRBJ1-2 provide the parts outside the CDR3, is DSGVTQTPKHLITATGQRVTLRCSPRSGDLSVYWYQQSLDQGLQFLIQYYNGEERAKGNILERFSAQQFPDLHSELNLSSLELGDSALYFCASSRTATHYGYTFGSGTRLTVV.

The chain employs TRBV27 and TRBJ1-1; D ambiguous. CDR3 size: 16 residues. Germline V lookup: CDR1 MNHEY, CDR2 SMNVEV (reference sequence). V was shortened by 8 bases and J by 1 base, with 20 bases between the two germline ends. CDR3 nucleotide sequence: TGTGCCAGCCGACCGGGAGGTCGCATAGGGAACACTGAAGCTTTCTTT. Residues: CASRPGGRIGNTEAFF.

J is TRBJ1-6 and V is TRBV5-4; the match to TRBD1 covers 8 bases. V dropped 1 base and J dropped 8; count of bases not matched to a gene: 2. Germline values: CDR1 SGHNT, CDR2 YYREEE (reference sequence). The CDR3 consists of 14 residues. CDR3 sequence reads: CASSLNRGDSPLHF. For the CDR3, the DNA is TGTGCCAGCAGCTTGAACAGGGGGGATTCACCCCTCCACTTT. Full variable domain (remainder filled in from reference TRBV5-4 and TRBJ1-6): ETGVTQSPTHLIKTRGQQVTLRCSSQSGHNTVSWYQQALGQGPQFIFQYYREEENGRGNFPPRFSGLQFPNYSSELNVNALELDDSALYLCASSLNRGDSPLHFGNGTRLTVT.

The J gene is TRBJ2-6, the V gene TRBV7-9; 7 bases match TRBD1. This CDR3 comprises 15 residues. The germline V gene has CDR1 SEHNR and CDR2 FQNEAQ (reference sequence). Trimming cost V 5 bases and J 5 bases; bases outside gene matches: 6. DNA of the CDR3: TGTGCCAGCAGCGTTGGGACAGCTCGGGCCAACGTCCTGACTTTC. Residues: CASSVGTARANVLTF.

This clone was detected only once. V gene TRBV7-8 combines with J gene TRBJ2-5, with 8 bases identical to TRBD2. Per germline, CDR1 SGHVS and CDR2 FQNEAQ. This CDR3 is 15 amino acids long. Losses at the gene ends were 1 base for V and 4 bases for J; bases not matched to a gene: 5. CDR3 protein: CASSLVTGGPETQYF. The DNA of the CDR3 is TGTGCCAGCAGCTTAGTAACGGGAGGGCCAGAGACCCAGTACTTC.

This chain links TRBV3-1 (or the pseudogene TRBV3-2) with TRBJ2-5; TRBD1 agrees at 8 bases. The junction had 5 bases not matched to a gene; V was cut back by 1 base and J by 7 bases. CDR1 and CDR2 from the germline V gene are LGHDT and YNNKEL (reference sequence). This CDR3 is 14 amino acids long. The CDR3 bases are TGTGCCAGCAGCCAAGCTGGCACAGGGGGGACCCAGTACTTC. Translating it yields CASSQAGTGGTQYF.

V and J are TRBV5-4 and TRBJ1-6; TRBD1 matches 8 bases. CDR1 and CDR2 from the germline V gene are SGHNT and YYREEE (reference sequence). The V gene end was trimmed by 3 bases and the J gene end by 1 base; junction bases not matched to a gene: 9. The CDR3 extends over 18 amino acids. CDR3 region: CASSSGTGLFSYNSPLHF. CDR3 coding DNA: TGTGCCAGCAGCTCCGGGACAGGCCTTTTTTCCTATAATTCACCCCTCCACTTT.

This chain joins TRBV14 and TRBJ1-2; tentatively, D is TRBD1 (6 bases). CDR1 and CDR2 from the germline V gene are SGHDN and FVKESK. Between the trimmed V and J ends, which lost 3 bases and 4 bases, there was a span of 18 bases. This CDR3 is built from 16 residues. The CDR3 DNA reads TGTGCCAGCAGCCAGTCGTATCGACAGGTCTTCTATGGCTACACCTTC. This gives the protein CASSQSYRQVFYGYTF.

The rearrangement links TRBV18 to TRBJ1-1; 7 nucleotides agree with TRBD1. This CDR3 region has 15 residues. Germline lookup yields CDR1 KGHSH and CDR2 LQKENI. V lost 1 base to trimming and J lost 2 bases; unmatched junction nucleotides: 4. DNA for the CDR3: TGTGCCAGCTCACCACAGGGGGCCTTCAACACTGAAGCTTTCTTT. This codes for CASSPQGAFNTEAFF.

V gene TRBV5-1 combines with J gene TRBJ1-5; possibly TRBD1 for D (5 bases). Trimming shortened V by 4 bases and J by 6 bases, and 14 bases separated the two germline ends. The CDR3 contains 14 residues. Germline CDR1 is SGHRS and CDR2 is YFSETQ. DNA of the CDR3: TGCGCCAGCAGCCCGGGGGGGGTAAGTCAGCCCCAGCATTTT. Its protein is CASSPGGVSQPQHF.

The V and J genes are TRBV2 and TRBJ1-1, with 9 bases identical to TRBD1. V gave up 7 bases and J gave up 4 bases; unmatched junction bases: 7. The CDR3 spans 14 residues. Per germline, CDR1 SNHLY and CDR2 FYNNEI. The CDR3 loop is CASIIGTGFTEAFF. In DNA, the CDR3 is TGTGCCAGCATTATCGGGACAGGGTTCACTGAAGCTTTCTTT.